This T cell receptor (beta chain) was identified during a study of T cells in tumors after PD-1 blockade. The repertoire was sequenced with immunoSEQ multiplex PCR; TCRdb's copy has only in-frame clones and lacks some. This repertoire shows about 47,000 clones, around four fifths found once; its top ten account for about 9%. The V and J ends lost 3 bases and 4 bases, in that order; junction bases with no gene match: 10. From germline, CDR1 is KGHSH and CDR2 LQKENI. CDR3 length equals 17 residues. The chain carries TRBV18 and TRBJ2-1, with 9 bases that match TRBD2. The sample in question was PBMCs, obtained before anti-PD-1 therapy. The clonotype was recovered from a human donor with advanced basal cell or squamous cell carcinoma (not recorded which). As DNA, the CDR3 is TGTGCCAGCTCACCGGACTTACTGACTAGCGGATACAATGAGCAGTTCTTC. Amino acid sequence: CASSPDLLTSGYNEQFF.